This TCR beta chain was captured by sequencing in a study of radiotherapy plus CTLA-4 blockade in lung cancer. Study at large: Objective responses were observed in approximately 17% of patients, and disease control was achieved by about 30%.

Libraries were prepared by immunoSEQ multiplex PCR; TCRdb keeps only in-frame clonotypes and omits some of them. The table shows fewer than 40,000 clones, with over 70% occurring only once. Remarks on this clone: As yet, its antigen is unknown.

General observations from the study: Blood saw expansion of tumor-derived TCR clones after radiotherapy plus ipilimumab. It was early blood T cell clone dynamics, with interferon-beta, that reportedly best predicted response.

This CDR3 comprises 15 residues. V was shortened by 5 bases and J by 7 bases, with 21 bases between the two germline ends. In germline, CDR1 is SNHLY, CDR2 FYNNEI. Patients with chemo-refractory metastatic non-small-cell lung cancer received focal radiation plus CTLA-4 blockade with ipilimumab. This clonotype was sampled from a human donor with non-small cell lung cancer who had stable disease on radiotherapy plus ipilimumab. Source: peripheral blood, taken from a patient treated with radiotherapy plus ipilimumab. The chain has TRBV2 and TRBJ2-7; D might be TRBD1 or TRBD2, each matching 6 bases. The CDR3 nucleotides read TGTGCCAGCAGTAACTCTCAGGACAGACTAGGGGAGCAGTACGTC. It yields the protein CASSNSQDRLGEQYV.